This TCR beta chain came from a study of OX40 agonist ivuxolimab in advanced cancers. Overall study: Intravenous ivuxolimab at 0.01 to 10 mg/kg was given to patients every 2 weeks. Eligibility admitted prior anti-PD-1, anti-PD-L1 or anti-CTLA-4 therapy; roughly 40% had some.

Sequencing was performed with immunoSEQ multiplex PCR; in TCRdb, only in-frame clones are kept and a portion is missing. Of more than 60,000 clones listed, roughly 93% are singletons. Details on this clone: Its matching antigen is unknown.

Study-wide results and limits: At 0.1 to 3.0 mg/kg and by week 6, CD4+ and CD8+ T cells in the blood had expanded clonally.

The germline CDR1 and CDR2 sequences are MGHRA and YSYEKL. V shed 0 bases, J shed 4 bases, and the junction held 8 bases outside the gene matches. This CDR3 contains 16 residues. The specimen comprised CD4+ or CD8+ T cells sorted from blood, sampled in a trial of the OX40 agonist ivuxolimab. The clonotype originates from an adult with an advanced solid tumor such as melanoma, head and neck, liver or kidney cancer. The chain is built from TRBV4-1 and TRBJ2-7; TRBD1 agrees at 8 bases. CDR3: CASSQDLGQGIYEQYF. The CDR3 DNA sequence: TGCGCCAGCAGCCAAGATCTAGGACAGGGAATTTACGAGCAGTACTTC.